A single T cell receptor beta chain is shown here with its context. Antigen: not known. The data were taken from a study of T-cell memory formation after mild COVID-19. Study-wide results and limits: Those CD4+ clones that contracted were mainly in CM and EM (CD8+ ones in EMRA). Clones that shrank (day 15 to 85) were balanced CD4/CD8, whereas later expanders leaned CD4+. In pre-infection memory, a portion of responding clones appeared, which suggested that cross-reactive memory joined.

V trimming: 1 base; J trimming: 3 bases; junction bases outside the gene matches: 3. The germline V gene encodes CDR1 SQVTM and CDR2 ANQGSEA. CDR3 size: 13 residues. One entry per CDR3 protein results from TCRdb running MiXCR on the 5' RACE reads. This sample has 350,000 to 400,000 distinct CDR3 sequences, with more than 20% found just once. The specimen was PBMCs or a T cell subset sorted from them (not recorded which). The TCR originated in an adult woman who had mild COVID-19 (a few samples of this study predate the infection). Cell type and time point are not known. The V and J genes are TRBV29-1 and TRBJ2-7; 7 bases map to TRBD1. The CDR3 bases are TGCAGCGTTGAAGCGGGACAGAGCTACGAGCAGTACTTC. Encoded protein: CSVEAGQSYEQYF.